The clone carrying this TCR beta chain was seen a single time. This sample was taken from a study of shared T cell receptors in the human thymus. The repertoire was sequenced with immunoSEQ multiplex PCR; TCRdb's copy has only in-frame clones and lacks some. The table includes hundreds of thousands of clones, roughly 88% detected once. CDR3 length: 13 residues. Trimming took 0 bases from V and 6 from J, leaving 9 bases between them. Germline V lookup: CDR1 MGHRA, CDR2 YSYEKL. The data also belong to a second study, concerning human thymus T cells. From that report: It was from resections taken during corrective heart surgery that the thymus tissue came.

The chain carries TRBV4-1 and TRBJ2-7; D is perhaps TRBD1 (6 bases). The clonotype comes from a boy under two years old with a congenital heart defect. Specimen: thymocytes. As DNA, the CDR3 is TGCGCCAGCAGCCAAGACACAGGGTGCGAGCAGTACTTC. Translated: CASSQDTGCEQYF.